This TCR beta chain stems from a study of identifying expanded T cells in peripheral blood. Profiled with immunoSEQ multiplex PCR; TCRdb holds only in-frame clones, not every one. The repertoire holds some 81,000 clones, with 70% to 90% as singletons. The germline CDR1 and CDR2 sequences are SGHAT and FQNNGV. This CDR3 is 14 amino acids long. With 5 bases removed from V and 6 bases from J, the gap between germline ends came to 17 bases. This clonotype was sampled from a person between 18 and 75 years old in good health. The sequencing sample was made of blood. The chain has TRBV11-2 and TRBJ2-7; no reliable D call. CDR3 sequence (DNA): TGTGCCAGCAGCCCCCAGGCCCAATTGGGCGAGCAGTACTTC. Its protein product is CASSPQAQLGEQYF.